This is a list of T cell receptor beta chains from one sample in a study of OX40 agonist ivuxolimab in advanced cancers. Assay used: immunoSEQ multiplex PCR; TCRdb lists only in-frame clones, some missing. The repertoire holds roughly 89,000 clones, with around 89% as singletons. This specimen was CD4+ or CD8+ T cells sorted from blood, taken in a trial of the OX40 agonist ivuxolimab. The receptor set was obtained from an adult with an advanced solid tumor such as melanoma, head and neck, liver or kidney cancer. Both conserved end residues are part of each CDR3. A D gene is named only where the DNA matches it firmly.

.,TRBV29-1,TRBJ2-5,CSVDRFGLTGQETQYF,TGCAGCGTCGACCGGTTCGGGCTGACCGGGCAAGAGACCCAGTACTTC
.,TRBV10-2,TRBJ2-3,CASTQDRHTDTQYF,TGCGCCAGCACCCAAGACAGACACACAGATACGCAGTATTTT
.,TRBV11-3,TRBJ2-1,CASSLSGTPHSEQFF,TGTGCCAGCAGCTTAAGTGGTACCCCCCATTCTGAGCAGTTCTTC
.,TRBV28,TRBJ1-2,CASSLRSGYGYTF,TGTGCCAGCAGCCTAAGGTCTGGCTATGGCTACACCTTC
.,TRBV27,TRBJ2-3,CASSFRRERTDTQYF,TGTGCCAGCAGTTTTCGGCGGGAACGCACAGATACGCAGTATTTT
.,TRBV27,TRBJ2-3,CATTKNYRNTDTQYF,TGTGCCACCACGAAGAATTACAGAAACACAGATACGCAGTATTTT
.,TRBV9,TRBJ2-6,CASSGGANVLTF,TGTGCCAGCAGCGGAGGGGCCAACGTCCTGACTTTC
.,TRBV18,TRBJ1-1,CASSPQGTEAFF,TGTGCCAGCTCACCTCAGGGTACTGAAGCTTTCTTT
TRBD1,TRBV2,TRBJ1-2,CASGARDRGRYYGYTF,TGTGCCAGCGGGGCCCGGGACAGGGGGCGCTACTATGGCTACACCTTC
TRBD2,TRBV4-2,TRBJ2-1,CASSKLTSGSHEQFF,TGTGCCAGCAGCAAGTTAACTAGCGGGAGCCATGAGCAGTTCTTC
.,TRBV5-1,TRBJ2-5,CASGSGQETQYF,TGCGCCAGCGGCTCGGGACAAGAGACCCAGTACTTC
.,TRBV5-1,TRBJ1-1,CASSLEDPNTEAFF,TGCGCCAGCAGCTTGGAAGACCCGAACACTGAAGCTTTCTTT
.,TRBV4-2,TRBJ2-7,CASSQELPSGLSSYEQYF,TGTGCCAGCAGCCAAGAACTCCCCAGCGGGCTTAGCTCCTACGAGCAGTACTTC
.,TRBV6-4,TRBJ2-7,CASSDHSSGQTYEQYF,TGTGCCAGCAGTGACCACTCTTCGGGACAAACTTACGAGCAGTACTTC
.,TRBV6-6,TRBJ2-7,CASSYSNAGYEQYF,TGTGCCAGCAGTTACTCGAACGCGGGCTACGAGCAGTACTTC
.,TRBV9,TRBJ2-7,CASSVDAGYSYEQYF,TGTGCCAGCAGCGTAGACGCGGGATACTCCTACGAGCAGTACTTC
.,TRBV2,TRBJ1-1,CASSAQGLGNTEAFF,TGTGCCAGCAGTGCTCAGGGGCTAGGGAACACTGAAGCTTTCTTT